The entry below gives a single T cell receptor beta chain sequence along with its context. No cognate antigen has been identified for it. One base away there is no much larger clone; base qualities are not given. The sample is drawn from a study of blood T cell repertoires in COVID-19 (TCRdb year 2020). Looking at the study overall: Collaborator samples came from the United States, Italy and Spain and covered acute and convalescent phases of COVID-19. The material from the prospective study consisted of cDNA or gDNA derived from T cells, B-cell-depleted T cells, or PBMCs. The dataset comprised deeply sampled blood TCRbeta repertoires from subjects exposed to, actively infected with, or recovered from COVID-19. The repertoires were released in a freely available public database meant as a resource for research on the immune response to SARS-CoV-2. The samples were drawn from the first 160 participants of the ongoing ImmuneRACE study and from over a thousand subjects provided by 6 global collaborators. Nearly every sample came with metadata listing a de-identified subject ID, COVID-19 status, age in years and sex. Where available, HLA class I and class II types were taken from metadata supplied by the sample provider and were not determined by assay-based typing.

TCRbeta CDR3 regions were amplified from genomic DNA by means of the immunoSEQ Assay, a bias-controlled multiplex PCR. Processing in the source paper ran as follows. Within the assay, amplification of reference gene primers was used to estimate how many nucleated cells each sample contained. Sequence reads were collapsed and filtered to measure the absolute abundance of every unique TCRbeta CDR3 rearrangement. For each sample, productive Simpson clonality was calculated by taking the square root of Simpson's diversity index across productive rearrangements. Here the immuneACCESS table is served through TCRdb, limited to in-frame sequences with V and J called. Missing clones are a known gap in these copies; in checked studies unresolved V genes cover under half, and the rest lacks a known reason. The D gene and trimming were derived from the DNA, and the V and J assignments and clone size from that table. The table for this sample lists over 60,000 clones; nearly 90% of them were counted only once. The ten most abundant clones make up approximately 5.3% of the sample.

Whole blood was collected in K2EDTA tubes by collaborating institutions according to the institutions' own protocols. For TCRbeta analysis, collaborators shipped samples in one of three forms: frozen whole blood, isolated PBMCs, or DNA extracted from either of those sample types. The germline V gene specifies MNHNS as CDR1 and SASEGT as CDR2. At the junction V is shortened by 2 bases and J by 5 bases, with 21 bases in between. From cysteine to phenylalanine, the CDR3 is 17 amino acids long. Only the CDR3 portion is preserved as DNA: 51 bases, with reading frame beginning at the first base. What the authors observed across the whole study: Clinical and demographic metadata were provided uncurated, with the amount varying by source and participant.

The sample comprised peripheral blood. The sequence was obtained from a man aged 50 or older with acute or convalescent COVID-19. The chain is assembled from TRBV6-1 and TRBJ2-5, with TRBD2 perhaps the D gene, on 6 matching bases. The CDR3 has the sequence CASSEPLGTDREETQYF. The nucleotides read TGTGCCAGCAGTGAACCCCTTGGGACTGACCGGGAGGAGACCCAGTACTTC.